This passage covers 20 T cell receptor beta chains from one sample sequenced in a study of CD8 T cells in ankylosing spondylitis. Using its own MiXCR run on the 5' RACE reads, TCRdb lists one record per CDR3 protein. Among about 250,000 distinct CDR3 sequences, 18% were seen once, and the ten largest hold roughly 34%. The source material was blood, either unsorted or a sorted T cell fraction (not recorded which). Receptor source: a male donor with ankylosing spondylitis or in good health (not recorded which).

This clonotype was found many times. This chain uses TRBV11-2 with TRBJ2-1, with 14 nucleotides matching TRBD2. CDR1 is SGHAT and CDR2 is FQNNGV in the germline V gene. The V and J ends lost 5 bases and 2 bases, in that order; junction bases with no gene match: 5. The CDR3 covers 17 residues. CDR3 in amino acids: CASSHGLAGGPYNEQFF. The CDR3 coding sequence is TGTGCCAGCAGCCATGGACTAGCGGGAGGACCCTACAATGAGCAGTTCTTC.

The CDR3 DNA is TGTGCCAGCAGCCCCCGTGGAGATCCCTACGAGCAGTACTTC. The encoded protein is CASSPRGDPYEQYF. This sequence joins TRBV7-3 and TRBJ2-7; D unresolved. The germline V gene encodes CDR1 SGHTA and CDR2 FQGTGA. The CDR3 has 14 amino acids. Deletions cut 5 bases from V and 2 bases from J, with 13 bases between.

This clonotype was seen more than once but under ten times. This chain links TRBV6-2 or TRBV6-3 with TRBJ1-3, with D perhaps matching TRBD1 (5 bases). Deletions cut 6 bases from V and 2 bases from J, with 8 bases between. CDR3 size: 13 residues. Germline-derived CDR1 and CDR2 are MNHEY and SVGEGT. Written as DNA, the CDR3 is TGTGCCAGCAGACCGACAGCTGGAAACACCATATATTTT. This codes for CASRPTAGNTIYF.

This clonotype was observed a few times. The V gene is TRBV2, the J gene TRBJ1-2; D is unresolved. Germline lookup yields CDR1 SNHLY and CDR2 FYNNEI. The CDR3 contains 13 residues. Between the trimmed V and J ends, which lost 3 bases and 7 bases, there was a span of 12 bases. The CDR3 reads CASSDGGAGGYTF. CDR3 coding DNA: TGTGCCAGCAGTGATGGCGGAGCGGGTGGCTACACCTTC.

This clonotype was recorded many times. The V and J genes are TRBV7-9 and TRBJ2-3, with D tentatively TRBD1 (6 bases). The CDR3 runs to 16 residues. Germline V gene data show CDR1 as SEHNR and CDR2 as FQNEAQ (reference sequence). The germline V and J ends were trimmed by 6 bases and 3 bases, with 19 bases remaining between them. CDR3 DNA: TGTGCCAGCAGACTGGGGGCATCCTCGACTACAGATACGCAGTATTTT. Translating gives CASRLGASSTTDTQYF.

The chain carries TRBV12-3 or TRBV12-4 and TRBJ2-5; tentatively, D is TRBD1 (6 bases). The CDR3 is 15 residues long. The germline V and J ends were trimmed by 4 bases and 2 bases, with 14 bases remaining between them. This chain's CDR3 is CASSSKGEPQETQYF. As DNA, the CDR3 is TGTGCCAGCAGTTCCAAGGGGGAACCTCAAGAGACCCAGTACTTC.

The chain employs TRBV5-1 and TRBJ2-1; TRBD2 agrees at 16 bases. CDR3 length equals 19 residues. Looked up from germline, CDR1 is SGHRS and CDR2 is YFSETQ. The junction had 12 bases not matched to a gene; V was cut back by 2 bases and J by 7 bases. DNA for the CDR3: TGCGCCAGCAGCTTTCCCGGGACTAGCGGGAGGGCCGAAATAAATGAGCAGTTCTTC. It codes for CASSFPGTSGRAEINEQFF.

This clonotype was seen only a few times. The CDR3 protein is CASRTEGQGDGYTF. CDR3 bases: TGCGCCAGCAGGACCGAGGGACAGGGTGATGGCTACACCTTC. The rearrangement joins TRBV10-2 to TRBJ1-2; 9 nucleotides agree with TRBD1. CDR3 length equals 14 residues. Germline assignment: CDR1 WSHSY and CDR2 SAAADI. J was trimmed by 6 bases and V by 6 bases; bases with no gene match: 8.

The chain has TRBV7-9 and TRBJ2-7, with a weak D call TRBD2 (5 bases). This CDR3 is 13 amino acids long. Germline V gene sequence: CDR1 SEHNR, CDR2 FQNEAQ (reference sequence). In nucleotides, the CDR3 is TGTGCAAGAGGTGTTGGACTCGGGCGCGAGCAGTACTTC. Translating gives CARGVGLGREQYF. Full variable domain (rest looked up from reference TRBV7-9 and TRBJ2-7): DTGVSQNPRHKITKRGQNVTFRCDPISEHNRLYWYRQTLGQGPEFLTYFQNEAQLEKSRLLSDRFSAERPKGSFSTLEIQRTEQGDSAMYLCARGVGLGREQYFGPGTRLTVT.

This clonotype was seen more than once but under ten times. CDR3 sequence: CSVGGVIAGELFF. CDR3 nucleotides: TGCAGTGTGGGAGGGGTGATAGCCGGGGAGCTGTTTTTT. The chain is built from TRBV20-1 and TRBJ2-2; the match to TRBD2 covers 7 bases. This CDR3 contains 13 residues. The germline V gene encodes CDR1 DFQATT and CDR2 SNEGSKA (reference sequence). Unmatched junction bases numbered 8, after V lost 7 bases and J lost 6 bases.

The chain links TRBV12-3 or TRBV12-4 to TRBJ2-1, with 11 nucleotides matching TRBD1. The CDR3 is made up of 16 amino acids. The V gene end was trimmed by 4 bases and the J gene end by 9 bases; junction bases not matched to a gene: 11. The CDR3 DNA follows: TGTGCCAGCAGTTCACCGGACAGGGGGCGGGTGGGTGAGCAGTTCTTC. Protein sequence: CASSSPDRGRVGEQFF.

This clonotype was picked up a small number of times. The chain carries TRBV7-2 and TRBJ2-3; possibly TRBD2 for D (5 bases). V gave up 2 bases and J gave up 4 bases, with 13 bases separating them. The CDR3 is 15 residues long. Germline V gene lookup returns CDR1 SGHTA and CDR2 FQGNSA. This CDR3 reads CASSLSAVRADTQYF. Written as DNA, the CDR3 is TGTGCCAGCAGCTTATCAGCGGTGAGGGCAGATACGCAGTATTTT. The variable domain in full, with the rest retrieved from reference TRBV7-2 and TRBJ2-3, is GAGVSQSPSNKVTEKGKDVELRCDPISGHTALYWYRQSLGQGLEFLIYFQGNSAPDKSGLPSDRFSAERTGGSVSTLTIQRTQQEDSAVYLCASSLSAVRADTQYFGPGTRLTVL.

This clonotype was counted a few times. The chain carries TRBV29-1 and TRBJ2-7; 7 bases are a match to TRBD2. Germline CDR1 is SQVTM and CDR2 is ANQGSEA. Unmatched junction bases numbered 11, after V lost 0 bases and J lost 3 bases. This CDR3 comprises 16 residues. Here the CDR3 DNA reads TGCAGCGTTGAAGATCTTCTTAGCGGGCGCCACTACGAGCAGTACTTC. This codes for CSVEDLLSGRHYEQYF.

The chain is built from TRBV2 and TRBJ1-1; TRBD1 might be the D (6 bases). V lost 0 bases and J 10 bases, leaving 18 bases between the germline ends. The CDR3 covers 15 residues. Germline CDR1 is SNHLY and CDR2 is FYNNEI. The DNA for the CDR3 is TGTGCCAGCAGTGAAGCTGGGGGGGCGCCGGGAACAGCTTTCTTT. This codes for CASSEAGGAPGTAFF.

This clonotype has a handful of counts. V usage is TRBV29-1 and J usage is TRBJ2-1; 12 bases map to TRBD2. Per the germline V gene, CDR1 is SQVTM and CDR2 is ANQGSEA. The trim removed 7 bases at V and 3 bases at J, leaving 7 bases unmatched. The CDR3 is made up of 15 amino acids. The chain's CDR3 is CSAGLAGSFYNEQFF. CDR3 nucleotides: TGCAGCGCTGGACTAGCGGGAAGCTTCTACAATGAGCAGTTCTTC.

This clonotype came up many times. The chain combines TRBV4-1 with TRBJ2-3; 9 positions match TRBD1. The CDR3 contains 14 residues. Germline V lookup: CDR1 MGHRA, CDR2 YSYEKL. With V trimmed by 2 bases and J by 4 bases, 1 base remained unmatched. This CDR3 reads CASSQRTGADTQYF. In DNA, the CDR3 is TGCGCCAGCAGCCAACGGACAGGGGCAGATACGCAGTATTTT.

V and J are TRBV12-3 or TRBV12-4 and TRBJ1-2; D is unresolved. This CDR3 has 13 amino acids. Trimming took off 3 bases at V and 7 bases at J, with 12 bases between the two ends. This CDR3 reads CASSFPGLGGYTF. CDR3 DNA sequence: TGTGCCAGCAGTTTTCCCGGGCTCGGTGGCTACACCTTC.

V usage is TRBV2 and J usage is TRBJ2-1; TRBD1 matches at 7 bases. Germline trimming cut 1 base from V and 6 bases from J; bases unmatched to any gene: 9. The CDR3 spans 16 residues. In germline, CDR1 is SNHLY, CDR2 FYNNEI. Here the CDR3 DNA reads TGTGCCAGCAGTGAAGGGACAGGAACCCGGACCAATGAGCAGTTCTTC. It is translated as CASSEGTGTRTNEQFF.

V usage is TRBV13 and J usage is TRBJ2-1, with D perhaps TRBD2 (6 bases). This CDR3 contains 15 residues. Germline V CDR1 and CDR2: PRHDT, FYEKMQ (reference sequence). V lost 4 bases to trimming and J lost 3 bases, with 13 bases between them. The CDR3 sequence is CASSSQTSFYNEQFF. CDR3 coding DNA: TGTGCCAGCAGCTCTCAGACTAGTTTCTACAATGAGCAGTTCTTC.

V and J are TRBV4-1 and TRBJ2-3; D possibly matches TRBD1 or TRBD2 (6 bases each). CDR1 MGHRA and CDR2 YSYEKL come from the germline V gene. The V end was cut by 3 bases, the J end by 5 bases, with 21 bases between. CDR3 length: 17 amino acids. CDR3 protein: CASSQVGGGTRGDTQYF. In DNA form, the CDR3 reads TGCGCCAGCAGCCAGGTGGGGGGCGGGACTCGGGGAGATACGCAGTATTTT.